What follows is one T cell receptor (beta chain) and its context. The sample contains more than one DNA sequence encoding this CDR3. The record originates from a study of shared clonotypes between healthy human individuals. Terminally differentiated effector memory CD45RA+ cells were excluded from the naive CD8 cells, which were CD45RO-negative and positively selected for CCR7. Germline V lookup: CDR1 MNHEY, CDR2 SMNVEV (reference sequence). The ends were cut back, 9 bases at V and 0 bases at J, with 15 bases in the middle. The CDR3 loop spans 14 amino acids. The protocol was immunoSEQ multiplex PCR, while the TCRdb copy is restricted to in-frame clones and leaves out a portion. The table lists about 2 million clones, about 95% of them singletons.

Sequenced sample: naive CD8+ T cells sorted from blood. The V call is TRBV27, the J call TRBJ2-7; the D gene is possibly TRBD1 (5 bases). This clonotype originated in a man aged 18 to 29 in good health. The CDR3 sequence: CASSLGASSYEQYF. The CDR3 DNA follows: TGTGCCAGTTCTCTTGGGGCGAGCTCCTACGAGCAGTACTTC.